Listed here are 17 T cell receptor beta chains from one sample, sequenced in a study of radiotherapy plus CTLA-4 blockade in lung cancer. Libraries were prepared by immunoSEQ multiplex PCR; TCRdb keeps only in-frame clonotypes and omits some of them. The data contain about 98,000 clones, 82% of them singletons. Material: peripheral blood, obtained from a patient treated with radiotherapy plus ipilimumab. These receptors were taken from a human donor with non-small cell lung cancer who had a partial response to radiotherapy plus ipilimumab.

V is TRBV9 and J is TRBJ2-2; TRBD1 matches 9 bases. The CDR3 loop spans 15 amino acids. CDR1 SGDLS and CDR2 YYNGEE come from the germline V gene. With 6 bases clipped from V and 3 bases from J, the junction kept 6 bases outside the gene matches. The CDR3 DNA is TGTGCCAGCACCCCCCGACAGGGGGACACCGGGGAGCTGTTTTTT. Translation: CASTPRQGDTGELFF.

J is TRBJ1-5 and V is TRBV28; possible D gene TRBD1, 5 bases. The CDR3 is 12 residues long. CDR1 and CDR2 from the germline V gene are MDHEN and SYDVKM. Trimming removed 5 bases from V and 4 bases from J, with 6 bases in between. CDR3 bases: TGTGCCAGCAGTCCAGGGAATCAGCCCCAGCATTTT. Amino acids: CASSPGNQPQHF. The full variable domain, in which reference TRBV28 and TRBJ1-5 provide the parts outside the CDR3, is DVKVTQSSRYLVKRTGEKVFLECVQDMDHENMFWYRQDPGLGLRLIYFSYDVKMKEKGDIPEGYSVSREKKERFSLILESASTNQTSMYLCASSPGNQPQHFGDGTRLSIL.

This sequence joins TRBV5-1 and TRBJ2-3; tentative D call: TRBD2 (5 bases). The CDR3 covers 14 residues. CDR1 is SGHRS and CDR2 is YFSETQ in the germline V gene. Trimming took off 0 bases at V and 1 base at J, with 6 bases between the two ends. The CDR3 nucleotides are TGCGCCAGCAGCTTGGCGGAGGGCACAGATACGCAGTATTTT. It is translated as CASSLAEGTDTQYF.

J is TRBJ2-7 and V is TRBV14, with 7 bases that match TRBD1. The germline V gene encodes CDR1 SGHDN and CDR2 FVKESK. The CDR3 is 14 residues long. V lost 1 base, J lost 9 bases, and 9 bases stayed unmatched. This CDR3 reads CASSQATRDSMQYF. CDR3 sequence (DNA): TGTGCCAGCAGCCAAGCTACCCGGGACAGCATGCAGTACTTC.

This clone was seen only once. The chain combines TRBV7-8 with TRBJ2-7, with 11 bases aligning to TRBD2. V shed 5 bases, J shed 2 bases, and the junction held 5 bases outside the gene matches. The CDR3 contains 15 residues. Per germline, CDR1 SGHVS and CDR2 FQNEAQ. DNA for the CDR3: TGTGCCAGCAGCAGGACGGGACTAGCGGCCTACGAGCAGTACTTC. Its translation is CASSRTGLAAYEQYF.

The chain is built from TRBV2 and TRBJ2-3; the match to TRBD2 covers 8 bases. This CDR3 contains 19 residues. V lost 4 bases, J lost 4 bases, and 19 bases stayed unmatched. Germline CDR1 is SNHLY and CDR2 is FYNNEI. CDR3 in amino acids: CASSGGYRSGGPPADTQYF. DNA of the CDR3: TGTGCCAGCAGTGGGGGTTATCGGTCGGGAGGGCCTCCGGCAGATACGCAGTATTTT.

This clone was found a few times. This chain connects TRBV21-1 to TRBJ1-2. TRBV21-1 is flagged as a pseudogene. The CDR3 loop spans 19 amino acids. The DNA for the CDR3 is TGTGCCAGCAGCGCTCCCGAGAGAGGGTCGAGCCGGCAGTTGCATGGCTACACCTTC. Protein sequence: CASSAPERGSSRQLHGYTF.

The chain links TRBV5-4 to TRBJ2-5, with a possible D match to TRBD1 (5 bases). The end of the DNA is better explained by TRBJ2-7, so the J call may be wrong. The CDR3 has 13 amino acids. Germline V gene data show CDR1 as SGHNT and CDR2 as YYREEE (reference sequence). This chain's CDR3 is CASSPDISYEQYF. The CDR3 DNA sequence: TGTGCCAGCAGCCCGGACATTTCCTACGAGCAGTACTTC.

The V call is TRBV7-9, the J call TRBJ2-4; D is perhaps TRBD2 (5 bases). Looked up from germline, CDR1 is SEHNR and CDR2 is FQNEAQ (reference sequence). Trimming removed 5 bases at V and 1 base at J, with 18 bases between. The CDR3 is 17 amino acids. DNA of the CDR3: TGTGCCAGCAGCGGAGGCGGTACCTCTAAGGCCAAAAACATTCAGTACTTC. The encoded protein is CASSGGGTSKAKNIQYF.

Only a few counts were recorded for this clone. The J gene is TRBJ2-2, the V gene TRBV19; 8 bases map to TRBD1. The V gene's germline CDR1 is LNHDA and CDR2 SQIVND (reference sequence). The V segment lost 6 bases and the J segment 6 bases; nucleotides outside the gene matches: 3. The CDR3 contains 13 residues. The CDR3 nucleotides read TGTGCCAGTAGCGACAGGGGTCCCGGGGAGCTGTTTTTT. Its translation: CASSDRGPGELFF.

This chain joins TRBV6-5 and TRBJ2-5, with D maybe TRBD1 (6 bases). Germline V gives CDR1 MNHEY, CDR2 SVGAGI. V dropped 3 bases and J dropped 5 bases, with 10 bases sitting between them. CDR3 length equals 13 residues. The CDR3 is CASSYGQWETQYF. For the CDR3, the DNA is TGTGCCAGCAGTTATGGACAGTGGGAGACCCAGTACTTC.

CDR3 in DNA: TGTGCCAGCAGCCAAGGAATAAAGGGGGCTGAAGGCTACACCTTC. Translating gives CASSQGIKGAEGYTF. The rearrangement links TRBV14 to TRBJ1-2, with TRBD1 matching over 7 bases. CDR3 length: 15 amino acids. CDR1 and CDR2 (germline): SGHDN, FVKESK. Trimming cost V 1 base and J 8 bases; bases outside gene matches: 10.

J is TRBJ2-7 and V is TRBV7-2; TRBD2 agrees at 9 bases. Germline CDR1 and CDR2: SGHTA and FQGNSA. This CDR3 is 15 amino acids long. V gave up 5 bases and J gave up 7 bases; unmatched junction bases: 12. The CDR3 bases are TGTGCCAGCAGCGGCGTTGCGGGAGGGGGAGGTGAGCAGTACTTC. Its translation is CASSGVAGGGGEQYF.

Only one count was recorded for this clone. The chain joins TRBV27 to TRBJ1-4, with 7 bases fitting TRBD1. The CDR3 is 15 residues long. V lost 5 bases, J lost 7 bases, and 10 bases stayed unmatched. The germline V gene has CDR1 MNHEY and CDR2 SMNVEV (reference sequence). In DNA form, the CDR3 reads TGTGCCAGCAGTATCGTACAGGGGACTGTTGAAAAACTGTTTTTT. It specifies CASSIVQGTVEKLFF.

The count of this clone is one. CDR3 sequence: CASSLLELAVYNEQFF. CDR3 bases: TGTGCCAGCAGCTTATTGGAACTAGCGGTTTACAATGAGCAGTTCTTC. The rearrangement joins TRBV11-2 to TRBJ2-1; 8 nucleotides line up with TRBD2. With 2 bases clipped from V and 4 bases from J, the junction kept 7 bases outside the gene matches. Germline values: CDR1 SGHAT, CDR2 FQNNGV. The CDR3 spans 16 residues.

The chain joins TRBV6-1 to TRBJ1-1; 7 bases match TRBD1. The V and J ends lost 4 bases and 9 bases, in that order; junction bases with no gene match: 11. Germline values: CDR1 MNHNS, CDR2 SASEGT. This CDR3 region has 14 residues. CDR3 coding DNA: TGTGCCAGCAGTGGGACCGGGACAGCGTCTAAAGCTTTCTTT. This gives the protein CASSGTGTASKAFF.

The chain links TRBV18 to TRBJ1-1, with D possibly being TRBD1 (5 bases). The germline V and J ends were trimmed by 6 bases and 0 bases, with 14 bases remaining between them. Germline CDR1 reads KGHSH; CDR2 reads LQKENI. This CDR3 has 15 residues. CDR3 protein: CASSPIGHLNTEAFF. The CDR3 DNA follows: TGTGCCAGCTCGCCAATAGGACACCTGAACACTGAAGCTTTCTTT.